The entry below describes one T cell receptor (beta chain). The sample belongs to a study of shared T cell receptors in the human thymus. Here immunoSEQ multiplex PCR was the method, and the copy in TCRdb shows in-frame clones only, minus some. The sample lists 630,000 or so clones, 80% to 90% seen once, with more than 0.009% in the top ten. Germline assignment: CDR1 SGDLS and CDR2 YYNGEE. There are 15 residues in the CDR3. V was clipped by 3 bases and J by 6 bases, with 16 bases between them. The sample was also linked to a second study, of human thymus T cells. Turning to that study: The thymus tissue came from resections taken during corrective heart surgery. Gene usage for V and J segments appeared biased in thymic and blood repertoires. Unrelated people showed highly overlapping thymic repertoires, related research reported.

The chain recombines TRBV9 with TRBJ1-5; D perhaps matches TRBD1 (6 bases). The clonotype was recovered from a boy under three years old with a congenital heart defect. The sequencing sample was made of thymocytes. CDR3: CASSGRTGTGQPQHF. In nucleotides, the CDR3 is TGTGCCAGCAGCGGAAGAACAGGGACGGGTCAGCCCCAGCATTTT.